This entry features one TCR beta chain sequence. Its antigen remains unknown. This CDR3 spans 16 amino acids. V gave up 4 bases and J gave up 2 bases, with 17 bases separating them. Germline CDR1 and CDR2: LNHDA and SQIVND (reference sequence). The authors produced TCR alpha and TCR beta cDNA libraries with sample barcodes and UMIs by 5'RACE using constant-segment primers. TCRdb redid the calling of the 5' RACE reads with MiXCR, one entry per CDR3 protein. The profile covers roughly 480,000 distinct CDR3 sequences, with 20% to 30% appearing a single time and around 12% taken by the ten largest. This sample was taken from a study of T-cell memory formation after mild COVID-19. Study summary: TCR clusters largely stayed donor specific.

Findings and limits, study-wide: Pre-infection memory already had some responding clones, implying cross-reactive memory joined.

The rearrangement uses TRBV19 and TRBJ1-2, with D possibly being TRBD1 (5 bases). This clonotype was sampled from an adult woman who had mild COVID-19 (a few samples of this study predate the infection). Cell type and time point are not known. Sample: PBMCs or a T cell subset sorted from them (not recorded which). This CDR3 is CASSSKLAGTNYGYTF. CDR3 nucleotide sequence: TGTGCCAGTAGTAGTAAACTGGCAGGGACGAACTATGGCTACACCTTC.